This record concerns one T cell receptor beta chain sequence. Its antigen is not known. The identical CDR3 is also encoded by other nucleotide sequences in the sample. Germline lookup yields CDR1 LGHNA and CDR2 YSLEER. V lost 1 base, J lost 1 base, and 5 bases lay in between. The CDR3 is 13 amino acids. This specimen comes from a study of beta chain features in type 1 diabetes. The study, taken as a whole, reports: People with Type 1 diabetes carried modestly yet significantly shorter TCRB CDR3s in all four CD4+ subsets.

The investigators reverse transcribed all of the isolated RNA, so they sequenced expressed TCRB transcripts. Sequencing used immunoSEQ multiplex PCR; TCRdb keeps in-frame clones, though not all of them. This repertoire shows hundreds of thousands of clones, about 14% found once; its top ten account for 0.03% to 0.04%. This TCR derives from a young man with type 1 diabetes. The chain links TRBV4-3 to TRBJ2-7; no definite D call. Specimen: naive CD4+ T cells from blood. The CDR3 loop is CASSQVRSYEQYF. CDR3 bases: TGCGCCAGCAGCCAAGTTCGGTCCTACGAGCAGTACTTC.